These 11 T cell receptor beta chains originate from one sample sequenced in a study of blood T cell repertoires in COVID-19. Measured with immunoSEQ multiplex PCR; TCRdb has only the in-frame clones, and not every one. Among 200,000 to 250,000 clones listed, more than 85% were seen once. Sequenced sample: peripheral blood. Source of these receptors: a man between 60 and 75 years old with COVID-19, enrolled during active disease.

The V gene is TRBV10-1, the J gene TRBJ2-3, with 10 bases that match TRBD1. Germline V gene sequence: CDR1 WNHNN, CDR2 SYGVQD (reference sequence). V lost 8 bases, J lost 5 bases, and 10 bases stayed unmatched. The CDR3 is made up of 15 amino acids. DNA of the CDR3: TGCGCCAGCGGAGAGGGACAGGGGCTCGTAGATACGCAGTATTTT. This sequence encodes CASGEGQGLVDTQYF.

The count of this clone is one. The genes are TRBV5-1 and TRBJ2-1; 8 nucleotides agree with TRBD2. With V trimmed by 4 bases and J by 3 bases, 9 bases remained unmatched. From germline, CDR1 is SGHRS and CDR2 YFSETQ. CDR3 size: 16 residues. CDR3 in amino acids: CASSPGGGTVYNEQFF. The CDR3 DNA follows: TGCGCCAGCAGCCCGGGCGGGGGGACGGTCTACAATGAGCAGTTCTTC. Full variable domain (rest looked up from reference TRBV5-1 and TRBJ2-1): KAGVTQTPRYLIKTRGQQVTLSCSPISGHRSVSWYQQTPGQGLQFLFEYFSETQRNKGNFPGRFSGRQFSNSRSEMNVSTLELGDSALYLCASSPGGGTVYNEQFFGPGTRLTVL.

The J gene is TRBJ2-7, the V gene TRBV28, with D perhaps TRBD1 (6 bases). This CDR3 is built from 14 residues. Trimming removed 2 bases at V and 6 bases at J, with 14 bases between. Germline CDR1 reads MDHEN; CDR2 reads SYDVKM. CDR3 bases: TGTGCCAGCAGTTTAGAGCACGGACAGAGCGAGCAGTACTTC. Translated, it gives CASSLEHGQSEQYF.

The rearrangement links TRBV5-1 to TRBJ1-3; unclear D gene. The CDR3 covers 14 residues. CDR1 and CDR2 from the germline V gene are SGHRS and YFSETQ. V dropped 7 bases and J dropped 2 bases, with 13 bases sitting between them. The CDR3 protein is CASSEAATGNTIYF. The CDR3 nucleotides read TGCGCCAGCTCCGAGGCAGCTACTGGAAACACCATATATTTT. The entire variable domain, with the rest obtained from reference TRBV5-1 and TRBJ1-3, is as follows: KAGVTQTPRYLIKTRGQQVTLSCSPISGHRSVSWYQQTPGQGLQFLFEYFSETQRNKGNFPGRFSGRQFSNSRSEMNVSTLELGDSALYLCASSEAATGNTIYFGEGSWLTVV.

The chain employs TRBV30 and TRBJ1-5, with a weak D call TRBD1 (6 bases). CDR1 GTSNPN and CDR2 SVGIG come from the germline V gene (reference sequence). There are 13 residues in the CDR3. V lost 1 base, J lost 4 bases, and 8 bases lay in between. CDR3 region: CAWSEQGNQPQHF. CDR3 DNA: TGTGCCTGGAGTGAACAGGGAAATCAGCCCCAGCATTTT.

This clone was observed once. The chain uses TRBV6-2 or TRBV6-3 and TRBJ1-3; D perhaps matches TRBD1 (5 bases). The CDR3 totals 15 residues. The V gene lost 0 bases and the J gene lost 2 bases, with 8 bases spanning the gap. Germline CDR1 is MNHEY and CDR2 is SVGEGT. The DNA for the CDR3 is TGTGCCAGCAGTTACTCCAGGGCCACTGGAAACACCATATATTTT. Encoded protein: CASSYSRATGNTIYF.

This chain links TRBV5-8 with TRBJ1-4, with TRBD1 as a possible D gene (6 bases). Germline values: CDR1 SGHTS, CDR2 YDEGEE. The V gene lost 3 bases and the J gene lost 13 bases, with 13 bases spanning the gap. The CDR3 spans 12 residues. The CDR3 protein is CASSWVRGLLFF. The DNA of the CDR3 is TGTGCCAGCAGCTGGGTCAGGGGCTTACTGTTTTTT.

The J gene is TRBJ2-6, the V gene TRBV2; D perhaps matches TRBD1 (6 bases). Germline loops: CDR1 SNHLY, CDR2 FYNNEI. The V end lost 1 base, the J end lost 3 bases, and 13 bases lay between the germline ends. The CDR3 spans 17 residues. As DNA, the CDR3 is TGTGCCAGCAGTGAAGGGGGGCAGGGGAGTGGGGCCAACGTCCTGACTTTC. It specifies CASSEGGQGSGANVLTF. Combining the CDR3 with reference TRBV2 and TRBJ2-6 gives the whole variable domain EPEVTQTPSHQVTQMGQEVILRCVPISNHLYFYWYRQILGQKVEFLVSFYNNEISEKSEIFDDQFSVERPDGSNFTLKIRSTKLEDSAMYFCASSEGGQGSGANVLTFGAGSRLTVL.

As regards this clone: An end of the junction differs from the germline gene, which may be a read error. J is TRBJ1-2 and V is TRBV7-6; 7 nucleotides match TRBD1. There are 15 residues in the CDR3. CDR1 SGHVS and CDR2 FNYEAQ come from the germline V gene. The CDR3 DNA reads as TGTGCCGGCAGCCCACTCCCACGGCAGGGGGATGGCTACACCTTC. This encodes CAGSPLPRQGDGYTF.

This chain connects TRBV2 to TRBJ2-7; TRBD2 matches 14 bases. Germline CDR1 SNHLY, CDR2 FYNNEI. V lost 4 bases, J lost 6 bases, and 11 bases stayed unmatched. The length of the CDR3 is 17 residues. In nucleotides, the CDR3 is TGTGCCAGCAGTGCGTCCCCTGGGACTAGCGGGGGACTCGAGCAGTACTTC. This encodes CASSASPGTSGGLEQYF.

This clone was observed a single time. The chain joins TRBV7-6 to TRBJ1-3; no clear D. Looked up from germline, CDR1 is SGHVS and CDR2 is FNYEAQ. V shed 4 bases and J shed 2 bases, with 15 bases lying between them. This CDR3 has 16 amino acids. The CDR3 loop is CASSSPGKVTGNTIYF. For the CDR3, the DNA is TGTGCCAGCAGCTCCCCAGGAAAAGTCACTGGAAACACCATATATTTT.